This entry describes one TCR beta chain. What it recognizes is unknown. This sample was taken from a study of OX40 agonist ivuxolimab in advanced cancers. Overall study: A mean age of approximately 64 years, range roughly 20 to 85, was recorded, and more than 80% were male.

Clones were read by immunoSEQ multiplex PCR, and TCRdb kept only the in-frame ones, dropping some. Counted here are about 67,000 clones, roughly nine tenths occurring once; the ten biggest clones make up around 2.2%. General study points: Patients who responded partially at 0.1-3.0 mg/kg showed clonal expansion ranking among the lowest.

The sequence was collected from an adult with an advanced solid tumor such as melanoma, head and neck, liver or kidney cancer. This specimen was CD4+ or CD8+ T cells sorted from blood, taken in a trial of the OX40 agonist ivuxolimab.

CDR3 sequence: CASSSGQGEAFF. The CDR3 DNA reads TGTGCCAGCAGCTCCGGACAGGGTGAAGCTTTCTTT. The rearrangement uses TRBV7-9 and TRBJ1-1; 8 bases are shared with TRBD1. Germline lookup yields CDR1 SEHNR and CDR2 FQNEAQ (reference sequence). V lost 4 bases, J lost 7 bases, and 2 bases stayed unmatched. CDR3 length equals 12 residues.